Presented here are 2 T cell receptor beta chains from one specimen sequenced in a study of T cell responses to AZD1222 COVID-19 vaccine. Sequenced by immunoSEQ multiplex PCR; TCRdb stores in-frame clones only, minus some. The repertoire holds about 200,000 clones, with 90% to 95% as singletons. Sequencing used peripheral blood, obtained 28 days after the second AZD1222 dose. The receptors here all came from an adult who received the AZD1222 COVID-19 vaccine.

The DNA of the CDR3 is TGTGCCAGCTCACCACTATCCCTGAACACTGAAGCTTTCTTT. This sequence encodes CASSPLSLNTEAFF. The J gene is TRBJ1-1, the V gene TRBV18, with D unresolved. V was shortened by 1 base and J by 0 bases, with 6 bases between the two germline ends. Germline lookup yields CDR1 KGHSH and CDR2 LQKENI. The CDR3 extends over 14 amino acids.

The chain uses TRBV2 and TRBJ2-2; D uncertain. In germline, CDR1 is SNHLY, CDR2 FYNNEI. The V end lost 8 bases, the J end lost 1 base, and 8 bases lay between the germline ends. This CDR3 contains 13 residues. The CDR3 DNA sequence: TGTGCCAGCCTTCCAGGGAACACCGGGGAGCTGTTTTTT. Amino acids: CASLPGNTGELFF.